This TCR beta chain originates from a study of response to subunit inactivated influenza vaccine. This clonotype was observed many times. Its target is not known. Unmatched junction bases numbered 12, after V lost 5 bases and J lost 6 bases. Germline CDR1 MDHEN, CDR2 SYDVKM. The CDR3 is made up of 16 amino acids. Study-wide points: Authors suggested that a seasonal influenza vaccination recruits few new T cells each time.

From the RT-PCR reads, TCRdb called clonotypes with MiXCR, one entry per CDR3 protein. This table has hundreds of thousands of distinct CDR3 sequences, around 20% appearing once. The sequencing used PBMCs from blood, collected about 20 months after vaccination. J is TRBJ2-2 and V is TRBV28; TRBD1 matches at 7 bases. The receptor's source is a man aged 45 to 75 who received an inactivated influenza vaccine. The CDR3 spells CASSVQGQLTPGELFF. The CDR3 DNA reads as TGTGCCAGCAGTGTCCAGGGACAGCTGACACCCGGGGAGCTGTTTTTT.